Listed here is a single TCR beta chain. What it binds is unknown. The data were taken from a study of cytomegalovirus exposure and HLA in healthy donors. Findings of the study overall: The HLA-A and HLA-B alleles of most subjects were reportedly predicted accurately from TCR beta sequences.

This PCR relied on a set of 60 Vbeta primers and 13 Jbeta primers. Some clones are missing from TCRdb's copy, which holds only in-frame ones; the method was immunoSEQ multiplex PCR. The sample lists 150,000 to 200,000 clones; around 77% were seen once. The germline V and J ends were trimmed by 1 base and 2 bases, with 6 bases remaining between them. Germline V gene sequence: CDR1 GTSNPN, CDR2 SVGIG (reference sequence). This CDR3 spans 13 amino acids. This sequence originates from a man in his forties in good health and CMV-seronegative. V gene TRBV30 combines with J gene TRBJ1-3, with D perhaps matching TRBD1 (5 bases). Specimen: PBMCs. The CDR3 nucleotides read TGTGCCTGGAGTGCAGGGCCTGGAAACACCATATATTTT. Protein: CAWSAGPGNTIYF.